The rows below give T cell receptor beta chains drawn from one sample of a study of blood T cell repertoires in COVID-19. The assay was immunoSEQ multiplex PCR, and TCRdb's table has in-frame clones only and misses some. The table shows about 120,000 clones, with nearly 90% occurring only once. Sequencing used peripheral blood. The receptor set was obtained from a woman between 55 and 75 years old with COVID-19, enrolled during active disease. Both conserved end residues are part of each CDR3.

TRBV9	TRBJ2-3	CASSPGQGAADTQYF
TRBV4-1	TRBJ1-2	CASSQEGQNYGYTF
TRBV6-2/TRBV6-3	TRBJ1-5	CASSYPWYLEGGFSNQPQHF
TRBV3-1/TRBV3-2	TRBJ1-6	CASSQAGANSPLHF
TRBV19	TRBJ1-5	CASSSPGINQPQHF
TRBV29-1	TRBJ2-5	CSVQQGGETQYF
TRBV6-2/TRBV6-3	TRBJ1-1	CASSYSGQVNTEAFF
TRBV19	TRBJ2-1	CASSIDRGAARGGEQFF
TRBV7-3	TRBJ1-2	CASSIRQQGLNGYTF
TRBV11-2	TRBJ2-3	CASSLGGSQSDTQYF
TRBV4-3	TRBJ2-7	CASSQNRDRPNYEQYF
TRBV2	TRBJ1-5	CASSDRGVGQPQHF
TRBV5-4	TRBJ2-1	CASSLYWQLAAGGNNEQFF
TRBV2	TRBJ1-1	CASSEEGLGNTEAFF
TRBV3-1/TRBV3-2	TRBJ1-1	CASSQGQMNTEAFF
TRBV3-1/TRBV3-2	TRBJ2-1	CASSQEGGGYNEQFF
TRBV18	TRBJ1-6	CASSGSRDRLNSPLHF
TRBV18	TRBJ1-1	CASSPATPGNTEAFF
TRBV5-1	TRBJ2-3	CASSLALTSGVGGTDTQYF
TRBV6-5	TRBJ1-4	CASRPTGNWGEKLFF
TRBV27	TRBJ1-2	CASSVTGNYGYTF
TRBV11-3	TRBJ2-7	CASITRGGSYEQYF
TRBV27	TRBJ1-2	CATGRGDRGGYTF
TRBV9	TRBJ2-5	CASSVAPSGGGQTQYF
TRBV4-2	TRBJ2-3	CASSQEGRGGTDTQYF
TRBV27	TRBJ1-4	CASPPKTDEKLFF
TRBV7-2	TRBJ2-5	CASSGTSGQETQYF